This note documents a single T cell receptor (beta chain) sequence. This clonotype has just a few counts. Which antigen it targets is not known. One base away there is no much larger clone; base qualities are not given. This sample was taken from a study of human T cells and chemical hapten exposure (dated by TCRdb to the early 2020s). Concerning the study at large: For sensitization, 2% DPC in acetone was applied to a roughly 2 cm by roughly 2 cm area of upper inner arm skin. Weekly therapeutic DPC doses were additionally applied to the scalp of patients throughout the roughly 22-week study period. Patch testing was done on the upper back using Finn chambers containing 0.01% DPC, and results were scored after 6 days according to International Contact Dermatitis Research Group standards. Patient blood was sampled pre-sensitization (week 0) and at 2, 6 and about 24 weeks after DPC sensitization. This study followed changes in the peripheral blood TCR repertoire in vivo during primary and secondary sensitization of alopecia patients to the hapten diphenylcyclopropenone (DPC). The patient cohort, mostly female, included alopecia areata with under or over 50% scalp involvement, alopecia totalis and alopecia universalis. Libraries were pooled for sequencing, and per-sample TCR yields varied mainly because of small differences in library volumes within the pool. Twenty-nine alopecia patients provided blood for TCR sequencing at one to four time points (pre-sensitization, 2, 6 and 24 weeks). Study-wide findings and limitations: Repeated subsampling changed both the strength of the expansion versus patch-test correlation and the threshold at which that correlation became significant. Alopecia, a presumed autoimmune disease, was present in all patients, so the immune response of the patients might differ from that of healthy individuals. Patch test score correlated positively with the number of PT1 expanded TCRs, reaching significance at thresholds 8, 16 and 32 but not at 4. Compared with pre-sensitization or healthy control sets, expanded TCRs formed significantly more large CDR3 similarity clusters, which is consistent with antigen-driven responses. DPC sensitization did not change how many TCRs were above 1 in 1000 frequency, and no evidence was found of alterations in global repertoire structure.

V and J are truncated by 7 bases and 4 bases respectively, leaving an intervening sequence of 11 bases. From the cysteine through the phenylalanine, the CDR3 covers 13 amino acids. Only the CDR3 region is kept as DNA, spanning 39 bases read in frame from base 1. The germline V gene supplies CDR1 MDHEN and CDR2 SYDVKM. What the time point label conveys for this sample: patch test 3, about 24 weeks after DPC sensitization. This specimen's treatment or condition label, per the study, means: therapeutic diphenylcyclopropenone sensitization with weekly scalp DPC. Blood at each patch-test visit was drawn before the patch test was applied. Eligible patients were aged 18 to 70, diagnosed with alopecia, deemed suitable for DPC therapy, and excluded if pregnant. Total RNA was extracted from unfractionated whole blood collected in Tempus Blood RNA tubes. The method was RACE. Data came from a NextSeq 500. During library preparation, unique molecular identifiers were attached to individual cDNA molecules so that TCRs could be counted in a quantitative, reproducible way. From each blood RNA sample, both TCR alpha and TCR beta chains were sequenced. In the source study's methods: The median number of TCRs per sample was approximately 93,000, ranging from 23,224 to 690,600. V, J and CDR3 annotation of the TCR reads was carried out using the Decombinator software suite. Every sample was subsampled to the same number of TCRs (28,000) for the PS versus PT1 abundance plots. Expanded TCRs were defined as absent before sensitization and observed at least eight times at the 2-week time point. TCRdb trimmed the raw reads at Q25, called clones with MiXCR and kept productive beta chains. One record per CDR3 amino acid sequence lists the most common genes and DNA. The V and J calls come from TCRdb's annotation, not from the publication. Counted in this sample were roughly 69,000 distinct CDR3 sequences; approximately 11% of them appeared once. Together, the top ten hold less than 2.5% of the sample.

The clonotype originates from a woman between 25 and 40 years old with alopecia areata. Some clones in this sample may be carry-over from other donors' samples. The chain links TRBV28 with TRBJ1-5, with no confident D gene call. Sequenced material: whole blood, taken in connection with sensitization to the hapten diphenylcyclopropenone (DPC). The DNA sequence reads TGTGCCAGCACCGGTTTACAAAATCAGCCCCAGCATTTT. It translates as CASTGLQNQPQHF.